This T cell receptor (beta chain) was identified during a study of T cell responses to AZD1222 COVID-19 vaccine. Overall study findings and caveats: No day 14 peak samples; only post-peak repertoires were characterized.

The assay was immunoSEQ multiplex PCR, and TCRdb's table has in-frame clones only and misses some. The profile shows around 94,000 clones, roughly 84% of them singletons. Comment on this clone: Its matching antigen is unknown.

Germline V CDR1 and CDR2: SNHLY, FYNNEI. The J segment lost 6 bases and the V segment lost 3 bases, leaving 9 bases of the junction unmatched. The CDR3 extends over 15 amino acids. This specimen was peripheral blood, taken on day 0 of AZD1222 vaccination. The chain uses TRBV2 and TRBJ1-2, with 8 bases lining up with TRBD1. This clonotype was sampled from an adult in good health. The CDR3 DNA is TGTGCCAGCAGTGAGGCGATCCGGACAGGGCATGGCTACACCTTC. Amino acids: CASSEAIRTGHGYTF.